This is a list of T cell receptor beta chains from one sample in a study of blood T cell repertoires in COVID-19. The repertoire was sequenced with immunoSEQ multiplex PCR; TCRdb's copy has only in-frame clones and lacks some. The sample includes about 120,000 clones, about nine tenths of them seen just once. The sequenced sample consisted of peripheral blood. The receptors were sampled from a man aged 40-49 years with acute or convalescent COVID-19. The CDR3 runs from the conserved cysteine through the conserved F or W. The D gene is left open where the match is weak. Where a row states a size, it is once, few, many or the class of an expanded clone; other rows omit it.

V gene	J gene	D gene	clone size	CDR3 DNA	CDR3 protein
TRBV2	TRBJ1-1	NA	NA	TGTGCCAGCAGTCCGGACAGATTGAACACTGAAGCTTTCTTT	CASSPDRLNTEAFF
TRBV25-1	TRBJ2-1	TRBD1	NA	TGTGCCAGCAGTGAATGGACAGGCGACAACAATGAGCAGTTCTTC	CASSEWTGDNNEQFF
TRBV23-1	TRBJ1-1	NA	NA	TGCGCCAGCAGTCGAGCGATGAACACTGAAGCTTTCTTT	CASSRAMNTEAFF
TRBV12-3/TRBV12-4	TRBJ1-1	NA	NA	TGTGCCAGCAGTAGACGAGGCGGCACTGAAGCTTTCTTT	CASSRRGGTEAFF
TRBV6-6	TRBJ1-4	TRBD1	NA	TGTGCCAGCAGCCCCGGACAGGGAGGTGAAAAACTGTTTTTT	CASSPGQGGEKLFF
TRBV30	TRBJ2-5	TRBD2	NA	TGTGCCTGGAGGGCTAGCGGGGGCCCCGTGTACCAAGAGACCCAGTACTTC	CAWRASGGPVYQETQYF
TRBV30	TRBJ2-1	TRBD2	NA	TGTGCCTGGAGTGGGTCTAGCGGGGGTCAAAGGAGCTCCTACAATGAGCAGTTCTTC	CAWSGSSGGQRSSYNEQFF
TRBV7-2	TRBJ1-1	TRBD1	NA	TGTGCCAGCAGCCCAAACAGGGGATCGAACACTGAAGCTTTCTTT	CASSPNRGSNTEAFF
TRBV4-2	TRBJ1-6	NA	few	TGTGCCAGCAGCCAAGATGGGAGAGTTAATTCACCCCTCCACTTT	CASSQDGRVNSPLHF
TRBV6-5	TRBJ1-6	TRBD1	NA	TGTGCCAGCAGATCTTTGGGGGACAGAGGCTCACCCCTCCACTTT	CASRSLGDRGSPLHF
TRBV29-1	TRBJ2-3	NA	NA	TGCAGCGTTGACTACACAGATACGCAGTATTTT	CSVDYTDTQYF
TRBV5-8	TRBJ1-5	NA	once	TGTGCCAGCAGCGGGGGGAGGCTGACTAATCAGCCCCAGCATTTT	CASSGGRLTNQPQHF
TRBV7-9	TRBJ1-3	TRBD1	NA	TGTGCCAGCAGCTCCCGGGACAGGCGAGCTGGAAACACCATATATTTT	CASSSRDRRAGNTIYF
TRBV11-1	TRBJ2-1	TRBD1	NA	TGTGCCAGCAGCTTATACCGGGACAGCCCATGGGGTGAGCAGTTCTTC	CASSLYRDSPWGEQFF
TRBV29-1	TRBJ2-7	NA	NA	TGCAGCGTCAAAGACATTCGGAGGCACGAGCAGTACTTC	CSVKDIRRHEQYF
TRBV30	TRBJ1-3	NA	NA	TGTGCCCGCGGGGAGGAGGTTGGAAACACCATATATTTT	CARGEEVGNTIYF
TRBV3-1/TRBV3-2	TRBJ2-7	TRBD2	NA	TGTGCCAGCAGCCAAGAGGTGGGGACTAGGCGATACGAGCAGTACTTC	CASSQEVGTRRYEQYF
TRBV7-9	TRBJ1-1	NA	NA	TGTGCCAGCAGCTTGAGTGCAGCGCCTGAAGCTTTCTTT	CASSLSAAPEAFF
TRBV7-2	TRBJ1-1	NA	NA	TGTGCCAGCAGGTATGAGTTCGATCCTGAAGCTTTCTTT	CASRYEFDPEAFF
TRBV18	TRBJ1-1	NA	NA	TGTGTCAGCTCACCAAGTGCCGGCCCTGCGGGGAACACTGAAGCTTTCTTT	CVSSPSAGPAGNTEAFF
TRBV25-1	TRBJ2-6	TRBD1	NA	TGTGCCAGCAGACATACAGGGGCCGCCTCTGGGGCCAACGTCCTGACTTTC	CASRHTGAASGANVLTF
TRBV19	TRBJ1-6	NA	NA	TGTGCCAGTAGTACGGACAACTCCTATAATTCACCCCTCCACTTT	CASSTDNSYNSPLHF
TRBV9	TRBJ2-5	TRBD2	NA	TGTGCCAGCAGTGGGGGGGTAGATGGGAGGACCCAGTACTTC	CASSGGVDGRTQYF
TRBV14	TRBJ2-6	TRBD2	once	TGTGCCAGCAGCCAGCTAGCGGGAGATTCTGGGGCCAACGTCCTGACTTTC	CASSQLAGDSGANVLTF
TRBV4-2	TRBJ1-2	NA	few	TGTGCCAGCAGCCTAAGACCGGGAGCAAATAACTATGGCTACACCTTC	CASSLRPGANNYGYTF
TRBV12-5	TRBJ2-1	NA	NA	TGTGCTAGTGGTCCCCTTTTCGGAGATGAGCAGTTCTTC	CASGPLFGDEQFF
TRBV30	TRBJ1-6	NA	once	TGTGCCTCGGACGGGAGGGGGATTAGGTATTCACCCCTCCACTTT	CASDGRGIRYSPLHF
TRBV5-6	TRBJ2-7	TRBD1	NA	TGTGCCAGCAGCTTGGCCGGGGACAGGGCCGAGCAGTACTTC	CASSLAGDRAEQYF
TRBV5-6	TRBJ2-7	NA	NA	TGTGCCAGCAGCTTGCGCAGATTCTACGAGCAGTACTTC	CASSLRRFYEQYF
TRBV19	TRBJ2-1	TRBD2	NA	TGTGCCAGTACCCGCACCAGGACTAGCGGGAGGGCCCGAAATGAGCAGTTCTTC	CASTRTRTSGRARNEQFF
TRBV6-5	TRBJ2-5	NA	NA	TGTGCCAGCAGCCCGACAGATACAGAAAAGACCCAGTACTTC	CASSPTDTEKTQYF
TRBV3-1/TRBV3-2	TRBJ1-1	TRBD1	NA	TGTGCCAGCAGCCAAGCCTACCGGGACAGGGTTGGCACTGAAGCTTTCTTT	CASSQAYRDRVGTEAFF
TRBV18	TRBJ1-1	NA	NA	TGTGCCAGCTCACCCGGTTACAGATCTACTAACACTGAAGCTTTCTTT	CASSPGYRSTNTEAFF
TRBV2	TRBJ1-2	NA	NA	TGTGCCAGCAGCGCGGGAACCCTTGGGGGCTACACCTTC	CASSAGTLGGYTF
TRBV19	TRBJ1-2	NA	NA	TGTGCCAGTAGTGCCCTCCGCGGAACCGATGGCTACACCTTC	CASSALRGTDGYTF
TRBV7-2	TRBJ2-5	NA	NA	TGTGCCAGCAGCTTAGCGTCCCACCGGGACATGCGAGTAGAGACCCAGTACTTC	CASSLASHRDMRVETQYF
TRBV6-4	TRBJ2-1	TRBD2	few	TGTGCCAGCAGTGACAGCGGGGGGGCCTACAATGAGCAGTTCTTC	CASSDSGGAYNEQFF
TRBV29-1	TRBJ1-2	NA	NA	TGCAGCGTTGAAGATTTACAGGCCAGCCTAAACTATGGCTACACCTTC	CSVEDLQASLNYGYTF
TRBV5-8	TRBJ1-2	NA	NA	TGTGCCAGCACCACAGACGGAGGCTACACCTTC	CASTTDGGYTF
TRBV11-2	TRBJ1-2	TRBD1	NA	TGTGCCAGCAGCTCCCACGAGACAGGGAACTATGGCTACACCTTC	CASSSHETGNYGYTF
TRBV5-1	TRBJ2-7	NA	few	TGCGCCAGCAGCACCGTGGCAGGACAGACTTACGAGCAGTACTTC	CASSTVAGQTYEQYF
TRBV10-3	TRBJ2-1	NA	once	TGTGCCACAGGGGCTAGCTCTGATGAGCAGTTCTTC	CATGASSDEQFF
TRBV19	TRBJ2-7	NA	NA	TGTGCCACTAACTCAGGGTCGTACGAGCAGTACTTC	CATNSGSYEQYF
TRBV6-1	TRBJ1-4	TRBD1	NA	TGTGCCAGCAGTGATCAACAGGGGGCTATCTATGAAAAACTGTTTTTT	CASSDQQGAIYEKLFF
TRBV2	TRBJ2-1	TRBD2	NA	TGTGCCAGCAAAAAAGCGGGGGGAGGTTTCAATGAGCAGTTCTTC	CASKKAGGGFNEQFF
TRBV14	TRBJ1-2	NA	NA	TGTGCCAGCAGCCAAGGGGACATACACGGCTACACCTTC	CASSQGDIHGYTF
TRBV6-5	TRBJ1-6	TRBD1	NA	TGTGCCAGCAGTTTGTACCCGGGACAGGGGAGCTCACCCCTCCACTTT	CASSLYPGQGSSPLHF
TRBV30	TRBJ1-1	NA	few	TGTGCCTGGAGGGGGCGGGGGAACACTGAAGCTTTCTTT	CAWRGRGNTEAFF
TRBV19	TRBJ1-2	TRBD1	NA	TGTGCCAGTAGTACGTCCAGACAGGGGGGAAGCTATGGCTACACTTTC	CASSTSRQGGSYGYTF
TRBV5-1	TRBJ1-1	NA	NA	TGCGCCAGCAGCCACGCCGGGATGAACACTGAAGCTTTCTTT	CASSHAGMNTEAFF
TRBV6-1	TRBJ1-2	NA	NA	TGTGCCAGCAGTGAAGTTAGAGGGGGTCGTGGCTACACCTTC	CASSEVRGGRGYTF
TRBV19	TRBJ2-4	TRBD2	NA	TGTGCCAGTAGTATCACTAGCGGAGTAGCCAAAAACATTCAGTACTTC	CASSITSGVAKNIQYF
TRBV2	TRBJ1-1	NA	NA	TGTGCCAGCAGTGAAGAAAGGAGAATGAACACTGAAGCTTTCTTT	CASSEERRMNTEAFF